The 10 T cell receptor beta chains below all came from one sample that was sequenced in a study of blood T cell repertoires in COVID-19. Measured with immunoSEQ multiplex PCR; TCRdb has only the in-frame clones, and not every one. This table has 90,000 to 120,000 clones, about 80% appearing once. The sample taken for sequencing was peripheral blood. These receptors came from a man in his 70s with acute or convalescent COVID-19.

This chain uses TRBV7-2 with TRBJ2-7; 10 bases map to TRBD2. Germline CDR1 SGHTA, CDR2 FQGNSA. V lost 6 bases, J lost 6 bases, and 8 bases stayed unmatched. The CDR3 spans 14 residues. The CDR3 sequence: CASRSPSGGFEQYF. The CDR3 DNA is TGTGCCAGCAGGTCCCCTAGCGGGGGCTTCGAGCAGTACTTC.

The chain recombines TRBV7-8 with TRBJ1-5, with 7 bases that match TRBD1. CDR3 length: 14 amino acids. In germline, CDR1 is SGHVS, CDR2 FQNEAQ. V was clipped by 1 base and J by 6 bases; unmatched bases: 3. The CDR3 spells CASSLEQGFQPQHF. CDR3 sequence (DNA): TGTGCCAGCAGCTTAGAACAGGGGTTTCAGCCCCAGCATTTT.

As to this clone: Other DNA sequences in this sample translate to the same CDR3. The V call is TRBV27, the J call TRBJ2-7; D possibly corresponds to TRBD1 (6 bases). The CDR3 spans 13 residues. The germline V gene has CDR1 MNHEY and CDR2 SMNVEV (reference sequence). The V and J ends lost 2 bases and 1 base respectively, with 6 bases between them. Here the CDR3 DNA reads TGTGCCAGCAGTTTACAGGGGTCCTACGAGCAGTACTTC. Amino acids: CASSLQGSYEQYF.

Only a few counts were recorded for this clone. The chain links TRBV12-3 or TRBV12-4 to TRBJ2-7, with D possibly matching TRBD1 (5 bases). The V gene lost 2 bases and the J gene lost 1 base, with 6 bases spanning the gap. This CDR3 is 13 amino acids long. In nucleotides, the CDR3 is TGTGCCAGCAGTTTACAGGGTTCCTACGAGCAGTACTTC. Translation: CASSLQGSYEQYF.

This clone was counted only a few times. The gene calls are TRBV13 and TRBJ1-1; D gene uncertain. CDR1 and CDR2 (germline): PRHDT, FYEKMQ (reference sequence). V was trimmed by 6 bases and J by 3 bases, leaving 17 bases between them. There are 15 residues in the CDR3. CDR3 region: CASRTNTGFHTEAFF. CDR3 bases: TGTGCCAGCAGGACGAATACCGGGTTTCACACTGAAGCTTTCTTT. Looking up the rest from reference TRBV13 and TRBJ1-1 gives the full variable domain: AAGVIQSPRHLIKEKRETATLKCYPIPRHDTVYWYQQGPGQDPQFLISFYEKMQSDKGSIPDRFSAQQFSDYHSELNMSSLELGDSALYFCASRTNTGFHTEAFFGQGTRLTVV.

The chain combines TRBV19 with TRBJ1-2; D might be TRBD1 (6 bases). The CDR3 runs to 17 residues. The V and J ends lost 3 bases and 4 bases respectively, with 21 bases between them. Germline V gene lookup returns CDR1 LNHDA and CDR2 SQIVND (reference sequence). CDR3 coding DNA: TGTGCCAGTAGTATGAATTTGGAGGCGGGGGCCACCTATGGCTACACCTTC. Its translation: CASSMNLEAGATYGYTF.

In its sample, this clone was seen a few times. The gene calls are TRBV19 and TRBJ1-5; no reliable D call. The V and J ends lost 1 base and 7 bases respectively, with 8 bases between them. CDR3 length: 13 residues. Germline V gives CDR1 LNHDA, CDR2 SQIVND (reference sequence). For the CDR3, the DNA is TGTGCCAGTAGTATAGTAAACGGGCAGCCCCAGCATTTT. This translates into CASSIVNGQPQHF.

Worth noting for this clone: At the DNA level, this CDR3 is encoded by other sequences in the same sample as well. This chain's CDR3 is CASSYSRVGQPQHF. CDR3 nucleotide sequence: TGTGCCAGCAGTTATTCCAGGGTAGGTCAGCCCCAGCATTTT. The J gene is TRBJ1-5, the V gene TRBV6-2 or TRBV6-3; D is possibly TRBD1 (5 bases). The CDR3 extends over 14 amino acids. With 3 bases removed from V and 6 bases from J, the gap between germline ends came to 12 bases. Germline V lookup: CDR1 MNHEY, CDR2 SVGEGT.

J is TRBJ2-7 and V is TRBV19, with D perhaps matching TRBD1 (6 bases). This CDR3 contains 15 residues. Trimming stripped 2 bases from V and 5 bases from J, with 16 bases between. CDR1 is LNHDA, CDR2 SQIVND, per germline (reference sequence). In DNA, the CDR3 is TGTGCCAGTAGTATACGGCAGGGACAATTCGACGAGCAGTACTTC. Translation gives CASSIRQGQFDEQYF.

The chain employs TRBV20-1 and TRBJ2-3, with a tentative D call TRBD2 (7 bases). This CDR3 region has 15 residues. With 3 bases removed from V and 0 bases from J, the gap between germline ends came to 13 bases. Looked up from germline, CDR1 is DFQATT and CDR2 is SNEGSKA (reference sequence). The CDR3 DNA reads TGCAGTGCTAGTGTGGGGGGGCCGAGCACAGATACGCAGTATTTT. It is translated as CSASVGGPSTDTQYF.